This T cell receptor (beta chain) was recorded in a study of T cell repertoires in cytomegalovirus infection. The germline V gene has CDR1 MDHEN and CDR2 SYDVKM. The V end lost 6 bases, the J end lost 5 bases, and 19 bases lay between the germline ends. There are 15 residues in the CDR3. From the reads, TCRdb called clonotypes with MiXCR, one entry per CDR3 protein. The repertoire holds approximately 240,000 distinct CDR3 sequences, 12% seen once, with 1.5% to 2% in the top ten. This clonotype was observed many times. Sequencing was performed on PBMCs. This TCR was recovered from a human donor in good health (CMV status not recorded). Some clones in this sample may be carry-over from other donors' samples. The rearrangement uses TRBV28 and TRBJ1-2; D call uncertain. As DNA, the CDR3 is TGTGCCAGCAGCCCCACGGTCTGGGGATTATATGGCTACACCTTC. This translates into CASSPTVWGLYGYTF.